This passage covers 27 T cell receptor beta chains from one sample sequenced in a study of low-dose radiotherapy and immunotherapy resistance in tumors. Priming of first-strand cDNA relied on TRAV- and TRBV-specific primers (covering alpha and beta chains). A roughly 22-cycle PCR with a constant-region primer and V-primer adapter amplified TCRs. MiXCR, run by TCRdb on the reads, gives a single entry per CDR3 protein. The sample carries more than 90,000 distinct CDR3 sequences, around 20% recorded once. Stated time point: after trial treatment. Stated treatment: LDRT plus nivolumab, ipilimumab, low-dose cyclophosphamide and aspirin (RACIN trial). Sequenced here: PBMCs, sampled after low-dose radiotherapy plus immunotherapy. The receptors originated from a male donor with prostate cancer.

This clonotype appeared many times. The rearrangement uses TRBV6-1 and TRBJ1-5, with a possible D match to TRBD1 (6 bases). In germline, CDR1 is MNHNS, CDR2 SASEGT. The CDR3 extends over 12 amino acids. V lost 7 bases, J lost 6 bases, and 10 bases lay in between. The CDR3 DNA is TGTGCCAGCACGGGGGGCGGTCAGCCCCAGCATTTT. Its translation is CASTGGGQPQHF.

This clonotype came up many times. V gene TRBV5-1 combines with J gene TRBJ1-1, with D possibly matching TRBD1 (6 bases). Germline CDR1 is SGHRS and CDR2 is YFSETQ. V was shortened by 0 bases and J by 1 base, with 13 bases between the two germline ends. The CDR3 runs to 16 residues. The CDR3 region is CASSLAGGPKNTEAFF. CDR3 DNA: TGCGCCAGCAGCTTGGCCGGGGGGCCGAAGAACACTGAAGCTTTCTTT.

The chain joins TRBV20-1 to TRBJ2-2; D is undetermined. Trimming cost V 1 base and J 3 bases, with 12 bases left between them. The CDR3 covers 15 residues. From germline, CDR1 is DFQATT and CDR2 SNEGSKA (reference sequence). The CDR3 sequence: CSARGQSLYTGELFF. Here the CDR3 DNA reads TGCAGTGCTAGAGGGCAGTCCCTTTACACCGGGGAGCTGTTTTTT.

The J gene is TRBJ2-3, the V gene TRBV20-1; TRBD2 agrees at 12 bases. V shed 6 bases and J 2 bases; nucleotides not matched to a gene: 3. Germline loops: CDR1 DFQATT, CDR2 SNEGSKA (reference sequence). The CDR3 runs 14 residues. CDR3 protein: CSARTSGDTDTQYF. For the CDR3, the DNA is TGCAGTGCCCGGACTAGCGGGGACACAGATACGCAGTATTTT.

The gene calls are TRBV14 and TRBJ1-6, with D unresolved. Germline CDR1 and CDR2: SGHDN and FVKESK. The CDR3 is 12 amino acids. Trimming removed 8 bases from V and 3 bases from J, with 5 bases in between. CDR3 region: CASGLYNSPLHF. DNA of the CDR3: TGTGCCAGCGGACTCTATAATTCACCCCTCCACTTT.

Only one count was recorded for this clonotype. The chain joins TRBV4-1 to TRBJ1-5, with D maybe TRBD1 (5 bases). This CDR3 has 13 residues. Between the trimmed V and J ends, which lost 0 bases and 7 bases, there was a span of 7 bases. CDR1 is MGHRA, CDR2 YSYEKL, per germline. CDR3 region: CASSQDGDQPQHF. CDR3 bases: TGCGCCAGCAGCCAAGATGGGGACCAGCCCCAGCATTTT.

This clonotype came up many times. The chain recombines TRBV11-2 with TRBJ2-3; D is uncertain. The CDR3 contains 14 residues. Trimming removed 2 bases at V and 1 base at J, with 7 bases between. Germline V gene lookup returns CDR1 SGHAT and CDR2 FQNNGV. In DNA form, the CDR3 reads TGTGCCAGCAGCTTAACGGGCCGCACAGATACGCAGTATTTT. Its translation: CASSLTGRTDTQYF.

In its sample, this clonotype was seen many times. The gene calls are TRBV29-1 and TRBJ2-7; 8 nucleotides agree with TRBD1. Germline-derived CDR1 and CDR2 are SQVTM and ANQGSEA. The CDR3 spans 12 residues. V was pared by 5 bases and J by 5 bases, with 5 bases of the junction left unmatched. In nucleotides, the CDR3 is TGCAGCGTTCAGGACAGGGCGGACGAGCAGTACTTC. This gives the protein CSVQDRADEQYF.

This clonotype appeared a few times. V gene TRBV4-3 combines with J gene TRBJ2-1; 7 bases align to TRBD1. With 0 bases clipped from V and 7 bases from J, the junction kept 9 bases outside the gene matches. The V gene's germline CDR1 is LGHNA and CDR2 YSLEER. This CDR3 has 16 amino acids. The chain's CDR3 is CASSQDAGTAPNEQFF. In DNA, the CDR3 is TGCGCCAGCAGCCAAGACGCCGGGACAGCCCCAAATGAGCAGTTCTTC.

This clonotype was counted many times. V gene TRBV7-6 combines with J gene TRBJ2-5; D unresolved. V dropped 5 bases and J dropped 5 bases, with 12 bases sitting between them. The CDR3 runs to 13 residues. CDR1 and CDR2 from the germline V gene are SGHVS and FNYEAQ. The CDR3 bases are TGTGCCAGCAGCACTATAAGTGGGGAGACCCAGTACTTC. This encodes CASSTISGETQYF.

On this clonotype: Only one base separates this from a far larger clonotype, so it likely reflects a read error. CDR3 residues: CASSYRAGAEYKQFF. CDR3 DNA sequence: TGTGCCAGCAGTTACAGGGCAGGGGCTGAGTATAAGCAGTTCTTC. The chain couples TRBV6-1 to TRBJ2-1; a weak D match, TRBD1 (6 bases). CDR3 length: 15 amino acids. CDR1 and CDR2 (germline): MNHNS, SASEGT. V lost 5 bases and J 11 bases, leaving 22 bases between the germline ends.

This clonotype has just one count. The chain has TRBV12-3 or TRBV12-4 and TRBJ1-2; D ambiguous. This CDR3 is built from 15 residues. Deletions cut 7 bases from V and 0 bases from J, with 15 bases between. The CDR3 coding sequence is TGTGCCAGCACCGAAACCGACCGAACTAACTATGGCTACACCTTC. It specifies CASTETDRTNYGYTF.

This clonotype was found many times. This rearrangement joins TRBV5-1 to TRBJ1-3; no firm D call. With 2 bases removed from V and 0 bases from J, the gap between germline ends came to 9 bases. The CDR3 extends over 15 amino acids. CDR1 SGHRS and CDR2 YFSETQ come from the germline V gene. This chain's CDR3 is CASSLQQNSGNTIYF. CDR3 DNA sequence: TGCGCCAGCAGCTTACAACAGAACTCTGGAAACACCATATATTTT.

In this sample, this clonotype turned up many times. CDR3: CASSCWAFF. Here the CDR3 DNA reads TGTGCCAGCAGCTGTTGGGCTTTCTTT. This sequence joins TRBV14 and TRBJ1-1; D uncertain. V dropped 5 bases and J dropped 11 bases, with 6 bases sitting between them. CDR1 SGHDN and CDR2 FVKESK come from the germline V gene. There are 9 residues in the CDR3.

At least ten counts were recorded for this clonotype. The chain is built from TRBV5-1 and TRBJ2-5; the match to TRBD2 covers 8 bases. The CDR3 length is 14 residues. V shed 4 bases and J 5 bases; nucleotides not matched to a gene: 7. Germline CDR1 is SGHRS and CDR2 is YFSETQ. The CDR3 protein is CASSPGTSGETQYF. The CDR3 bases are TGCGCCAGCAGCCCCGGGACTAGTGGGGAGACCCAGTACTTC. Using reference TRBV5-1 and TRBJ2-5 for the parts outside the CDR3, the full variable domain is KAGVTQTPRYLIKTRGQQVTLSCSPISGHRSVSWYQQTPGQGLQFLFEYFSETQRNKGNFPGRFSGRQFSNSRSEMNVSTLELGDSALYLCASSPGTSGETQYFGPGTRLLVL.

The table lists this clonotype with many counts. The chain combines TRBV2 with TRBJ2-2; weak D call: TRBD2 (5 bases). This CDR3 has 14 residues. Per the germline V gene, CDR1 is SNHLY and CDR2 is FYNNEI. The V and J ends lost 8 bases and 4 bases respectively, with 14 bases between them. The CDR3 is CASLGLSFTGELFF. Written as DNA, the CDR3 is TGTGCCAGCCTAGGACTTTCCTTCACCGGGGAGCTGTTTTTT. The full variable domain, its missing parts supplied by reference TRBV2 and TRBJ2-2, is EPEVTQTPSHQVTQMGQEVILRCVPISNHLYFYWYRQILGQKVEFLVSFYNNEISEKSEIFDDQFSVERPDGSNFTLKIRSTKLEDSAMYFCASLGLSFTGELFFGEGSRLTVL.

This clonotype was counted at least ten times. The chain combines TRBV6-1 with TRBJ1-2; D call uncertain. Germline V gene data show CDR1 as MNHNS and CDR2 as SASEGT. V was shortened by 1 base and J by 6 bases, with 12 bases between the two germline ends. The CDR3 sequence is 14 residues long. The DNA of the CDR3 is TGTGCCAGCAGTGAAGGCAGGAGTTGGAATGGCTACACCTTC. As protein: CASSEGRSWNGYTF.

This clonotype has ten or more counts. J is TRBJ1-2 and V is TRBV7-9, with D uncertain. Trimming shortened V by 3 bases and J by 7 bases, and 6 bases separated the two germline ends. This CDR3 comprises 11 residues. Germline lookup yields CDR1 SEHNR and CDR2 FQNEAQ (reference sequence). This CDR3 reads CASSLEGGYTF. CDR3 DNA: TGTGCCAGCAGCTTGGAAGGTGGCTACACCTTC.

Many counts were recorded for this clonotype. The rearrangement uses TRBV3-1 and TRBJ1-5, with a possible D match to TRBD1 (6 bases). This CDR3 spans 14 amino acids. V was cut by 3 bases and J by 2 bases, with 8 bases left in between. The germline CDR1 and CDR2 sequences are LGHDT and YNNKEL (reference sequence). In nucleotides, the CDR3 is TGTGCCAGCAGCCAGTGGACAGGCAATCAGCCCCAGCATTTT. Its translation is CASSQWTGNQPQHF.

This clonotype was found many times. The chain couples TRBV20-1 to TRBJ1-2, with D unclear. Germline loops: CDR1 DFQATT, CDR2 SNEGSKA (reference sequence). Trimming took off 0 bases at V and 4 bases at J, with 15 bases between the two ends. The CDR3 extends over 15 amino acids. This CDR3 reads CSARDWAGTLYGYTF. For the CDR3, the DNA is TGCAGTGCTAGAGATTGGGCAGGCACCCTCTATGGCTACACCTTC.

This clonotype came up many times. This CDR3 reads CASTRAGELFF. The CDR3 coding sequence is TGTGCCAGCACGAGGGCCGGGGAGCTGTTTTTT. The J gene is TRBJ2-2, the V gene TRBV12-3 or TRBV12-4, with D maybe TRBD2 (5 bases). The V and J ends lost 7 bases and 6 bases respectively, with 6 bases between them. The CDR3 has 11 residues.

DNA for the CDR3: TGTGCCATCAGTGAGGACAGCAATGAGCAGTTCTTC. Amino acids: CAISEDSNEQFF. The chain joins TRBV10-3 to TRBJ2-1; tentatively, D is TRBD1 (5 bases). Germline V gene lookup returns CDR1 ENHRY and CDR2 SYGVKD. V dropped 2 bases and J dropped 6 bases, with 5 bases sitting between them. This CDR3 comprises 12 residues.

There are many counts of this clonotype. V gene TRBV7-9 combines with J gene TRBJ2-1; 7 nucleotides line up with TRBD1. Trimming removed 5 bases from V and 5 bases from J; junction bases left unmatched: 9. Germline loops: CDR1 SEHNR, CDR2 FQNEAQ (reference sequence). This CDR3 spans 15 amino acids. CDR3 DNA sequence: TGTGCCAGCAGCCCGCCAGACGGACAGGACAATGAGCAGTTCTTC. As protein: CASSPPDGQDNEQFF.

This clonotype has a count of ten or more. This chain connects TRBV14 to TRBJ2-2; 9 nucleotides agree with TRBD2. J lost 6 bases, V lost 0 bases, and 8 bases had no gene match. The CDR3 has 17 amino acids. Germline assignment: CDR1 SGHDN and CDR2 FVKESK. The chain's CDR3 is CASSQERGGGVSGELFF. The CDR3 DNA reads TGTGCCAGCAGCCAAGAACGTGGCGGGGGGGTTTCCGGGGAGCTGTTTTTT.

This clonotype has only a few counts. The CDR3 DNA sequence: TGCAGTGCTAGAGATTCTGGGGTCTCTCAGCCCCAGCATTTT. Protein sequence: CSARDSGVSQPQHF. The chain is built from TRBV20-1 and TRBJ1-5; D unclear. V was pared by 0 bases and J by 6 bases, with 12 bases between. The CDR3 is 14 residues long. Germline assignment: CDR1 DFQATT and CDR2 SNEGSKA (reference sequence).

The chain couples TRBV2 to TRBJ2-2, with a possible D match to TRBD1 (5 bases). Trimming took off 4 bases at V and 4 bases at J, with 13 bases between the two ends. Germline V lookup: CDR1 SNHLY, CDR2 FYNNEI. The CDR3 sequence is 15 residues long. The CDR3: CASSVTGLLTGELFF. The CDR3, as DNA: TGTGCCAGCAGTGTTACAGGATTGCTCACCGGGGAGCTGTTTTTT.

Points on this clonotype: This likely reflects a read error, since a far larger clone is one base away. The rearrangement joins TRBV6-1 to TRBJ2-7; TRBD2 aligns across 8 bases. CDR1 and CDR2 from the germline V gene are MNHNS and SASEGT. The CDR3 is made up of 17 amino acids. Trimming took 5 bases from V and 7 from J; bases not matched to a gene: 19. The CDR3 bases are TGTGCCAGCAGTTACCCCCCCGGCGGGGGGAGCTACAATGAGCAGTACTTC. This encodes CASSYPPGGGSYNEQYF.